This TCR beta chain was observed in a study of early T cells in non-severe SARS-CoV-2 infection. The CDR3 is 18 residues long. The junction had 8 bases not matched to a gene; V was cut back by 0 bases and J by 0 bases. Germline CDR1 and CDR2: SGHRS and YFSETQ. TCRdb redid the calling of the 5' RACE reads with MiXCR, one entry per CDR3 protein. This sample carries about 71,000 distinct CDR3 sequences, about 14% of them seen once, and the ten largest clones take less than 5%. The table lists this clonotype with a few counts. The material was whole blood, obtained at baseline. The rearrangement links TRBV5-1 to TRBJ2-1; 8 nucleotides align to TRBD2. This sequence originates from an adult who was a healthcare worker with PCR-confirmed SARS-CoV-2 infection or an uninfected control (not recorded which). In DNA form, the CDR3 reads TGCGCCAGCAGCTTGGCGCCTAGCGGGTCCAGCTCCTACAATGAGCAGTTCTTC. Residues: CASSLAPSGSSSYNEQFF.